A single sample is the source of the 14 T cell receptor beta chains below, sequenced in a study of cytomegalovirus exposure and HLA in healthy donors. PCR primers comprised 60 Vbeta and 13 Jbeta primers. The table came from immunoSEQ multiplex PCR; TCRdb's copy has only in-frame clones and leaves some out. The data hold around 190,000 clones, with roughly 86% observed a single time. The sequenced material came from PBMCs. The receptors shown here come from a young woman in good health and CMV-seronegative.

The gene calls are TRBV7-8 and TRBJ2-7, with D perhaps TRBD1 (6 bases). V was shortened by 4 bases and J by 1 base, with 11 bases between the two germline ends. Germline CDR1 reads SGHVS; CDR2 reads FQNEAQ. This CDR3 is built from 14 residues. The CDR3 nucleotides are TGTGCCAGCAGCTACCGGACAGAATCCTACGAGCAGTACTTC. Encoded protein: CASSYRTESYEQYF.

The genes are TRBV6-5 and TRBJ1-2; tentatively, D is TRBD1 (6 bases). Germline V gene data show CDR1 as MNHEY and CDR2 as SVGAGI. Trimming shortened V by 2 bases and J by 7 bases, and 14 bases separated the two germline ends. The CDR3 runs to 14 residues. CDR3 protein: CASSYSGGIGGYTF. In nucleotides, the CDR3 is TGTGCCAGCAGTTACAGCGGGGGCATCGGTGGCTACACCTTC.

The chain couples TRBV9 to TRBJ1-5; 7 nucleotides line up with TRBD1. Germline V gene lookup returns CDR1 SGDLS and CDR2 YYNGEE. V trimming: 2 bases; J trimming: 6 bases; junction bases outside the gene matches: 8. This CDR3 has 15 residues. CDR3 sequence reads: CASSVGTASSQPQHF. CDR3 bases: TGTGCCAGCAGCGTTGGGACAGCGTCGAGTCAGCCCCAGCATTTT.

In regard to this clone: The sample carries other DNA sequences with the same CDR3. This chain links TRBV4-2 with TRBJ2-5; 7 bases are shared with TRBD2. The CDR3 is made up of 17 amino acids. J gave up 4 bases and V 3 bases, and 14 bases lay outside the gene matches. Germline CDR1 and CDR2: LGHNA and YNFKEQ. In DNA form, the CDR3 reads TGTGCCAGCAGCCAGGGAAAGCGGGGAGGTTCTGTAGAGACCCAGTACTTC. Translation: CASSQGKRGGSVETQYF.

The chain links TRBV6-5 to TRBJ2-7; TRBD1 is a possible D gene (5 bases). Trimming shortened V by 6 bases and J by 2 bases, and 14 bases separated the two germline ends. Germline V gene sequence: CDR1 MNHEY, CDR2 SVGAGI. This CDR3 is built from 14 residues. The CDR3 protein is CASSQTVYAYEQYF. The CDR3 region has the DNA TGTGCCAGCAGCCAGACAGTTTACGCCTACGAGCAGTACTTC.

The J gene is TRBJ1-2, the V gene TRBV5-1; D may be TRBD1 (6 bases). The germline V gene has CDR1 SGHRS and CDR2 YFSETQ. The length of the CDR3 is 18 residues. Trimming took off 7 bases at V and 0 bases at J, with 25 bases between the two ends. The CDR3 sequence is CASSPRRGADTTNYGYTF. CDR3 sequence (DNA): TGCGCCAGCTCACCTAGACGGGGGGCCGACACCACTAACTATGGCTACACCTTC.

The chain carries TRBV4-3 and TRBJ1-2; 8 bases agree with TRBD1. The germline gives CDR1 LGHNA, CDR2 YSLEER. The CDR3 loop spans 15 amino acids. V gave up 3 bases and J gave up 5 bases; unmatched junction bases: 8. CDR3 amino acids: CASSQMGTGTYGYTF. In DNA, the CDR3 is TGCGCCAGCAGCCAGATGGGGACAGGAACTTATGGCTACACCTTC.

J is TRBJ2-5 and V is TRBV7-9, with TRBD2 as a possible D gene (6 bases). The end of the DNA is better explained by TRBJ2-7, so the J call may be wrong. The CDR3 sequence is 11 residues long. Germline CDR1 SEHNR, CDR2 FQNEAQ (reference sequence). Written as DNA, the CDR3 is TGTGCCAGCAGCGGGGGAGGCGAGCAGTACTTC. This gives the protein CASSGGGEQYF.

The chain is built from TRBV4-2 and TRBJ1-2; 9 bases fit TRBD1. Per the germline V gene, CDR1 is LGHNA and CDR2 is YNFKEQ. Germline trimming cut 2 bases from V and 8 bases from J; bases unmatched to any gene: 12. This CDR3 spans 16 amino acids. Written as DNA, the CDR3 is TGTGCCAGCAGCCAATCCCCGGACAGGGGCTATGAGGGCTACACCTTC. Its translation is CASSQSPDRGYEGYTF.

The rearrangement links TRBV29-1 to TRBJ1-2; D not certain. Trimming shortened V by 0 bases and J by 6 bases, and 11 bases separated the two germline ends. CDR1 SQVTM and CDR2 ANQGSEA come from the germline V gene. This CDR3 region has 13 residues. The CDR3 loop reads CSVEEVAGDGYTF. The CDR3 region has the DNA TGCAGCGTTGAAGAGGTGGCAGGCGATGGCTACACCTTC.

CDR3 nucleotide sequence: TGCGCCAGCAGCCAGGGGGGGTGGAACACTGAAGCTTTCTTT. Residues: CASSQGGWNTEAFF. The J gene is TRBJ1-1, the V gene TRBV4-1; tentatively, D is TRBD1 (5 bases). Looked up from germline, CDR1 is MGHRA and CDR2 is YSYEKL. With 3 bases removed from V and 1 base from J, the gap between germline ends came to 9 bases. The CDR3 spans 14 residues.

The chain joins TRBV5-4 to TRBJ2-1; 7 bases fit TRBD1. Germline trimming cut 4 bases from V and 7 bases from J; bases unmatched to any gene: 8. Germline loops: CDR1 SGHNT, CDR2 YYREEE (reference sequence). The CDR3 is 14 residues long. CDR3 bases: TGTGCCAGCAGCATCCGGGACAGAAGGAATGAGCAGTTCTTC. Its translation is CASSIRDRRNEQFF.

The gene calls are TRBV11-2 and TRBJ1-2; D is uncertain. This CDR3 contains 15 residues. Germline V gene sequence: CDR1 SGHAT, CDR2 FQNNGV. Trimming left V 0 bases short and J 3 bases short, with 11 bases between. This chain's CDR3 is CASSLDTITDYGYTF. In DNA, the CDR3 is TGTGCCAGCAGCTTAGATACGATAACGGACTATGGCTACACCTTC. Full variable domain (missing parts from reference TRBV11-2 and TRBJ1-2): EAGVAQSPRYKIIEKRQSVAFWCNPISGHATLYWYQQILGQGPKLLIQFQNNGVVDDSQLPKDRFSAERLKGVDSTLKIQPAKLEDSAVYLCASSLDTITDYGYTFGSGTRLTVV.

This sequence joins TRBV6-5 and TRBJ2-2; D may be TRBD1 (6 bases). The germline gives CDR1 MNHEY, CDR2 SVGAGI. The V end was cut by 6 bases, the J end by 6 bases, with 11 bases between. CDR3 size: 13 residues. CDR3 in amino acids: CASRIQGPGELFF. DNA for the CDR3: TGTGCCAGCAGAATCCAGGGGCCCGGGGAGCTGTTTTTT.